Following are 23 T cell receptor beta chains from one sample sequenced in a study of Graves' ophthalmopathy and Graves' hyperthyroidism (dated by TCRdb to the late 2010s). Sequencing instrument: Illumina HiSeq 2000. For repertoire sequencing, the TCR beta CDR3 regions were amplified from RNA transcripts. The first round was an RT-PCR using HTBI primers with the Qiagen OneStep RT-PCR kit, and this first round was followed by a second-round multiplex PCR, then size selection and purification. The public reads were quality trimmed at Q25 with fastp and then assembled into clones with MiXCR by TCRdb, keeping productive beta chains. Entries that share a CDR3 protein sequence are merged under the most common genes and DNA. The sample table shows under 250,000 distinct CDR3 sequences, and roughly 21% are seen once. Around 40% of the sample is in the top ten clones. Source material: peripheral blood. The receptor set was obtained from a woman aged 45-65 years with Graves' ophthalmopathy. Donor details come from another sample of the same person, matched by shared clones.

Ten or more counts support this clonotype. The chain combines TRBV5-1 with TRBJ2-7; D may be TRBD2 (5 bases). Germline CDR1 is SGHRS and CDR2 is YFSETQ. The CDR3 loop spans 14 amino acids. Between the trimmed V and J ends, which lost 0 bases and 6 bases, there was a span of 13 bases. The chain's CDR3 is CASSLDLPEGEQYF. The CDR3 DNA reads as TGCGCCAGCAGCTTGGACCTACCCGAGGGCGAGCAGTACTTC. Using reference TRBV5-1 and TRBJ2-7 for the parts outside the CDR3, the full variable domain is KAGVTQTPRYLIKTRGQQVTLSCSPISGHRSVSWYQQTPGQGLQFLFEYFSETQRNKGNFPGRFSGRQFSNSRSEMNVSTLELGDSALYLCASSLDLPEGEQYFGPGTRLTVT.

The J gene is TRBJ1-1, the V gene TRBV11-1; TRBD1 matches at 9 bases. The V gene end was trimmed by 7 bases and the J gene end by 2 bases; junction bases not matched to a gene: 14. The CDR3 is made up of 17 amino acids. Germline-derived CDR1 and CDR2 are SGHAT and FQDESV (reference sequence). The CDR3 region is CASIPQGWTGANTEAFF. The DNA of the CDR3 is TGTGCCAGCATCCCACAAGGATGGACAGGGGCAAACACTGAAGCTTTCTTT.

The rearrangement uses TRBV18 and TRBJ1-1, with 7 positions matching TRBD1. This CDR3 spans 18 amino acids. Germline CDR1 and CDR2: KGHSH and LQKENI. V lost 4 bases and J lost 4; bases outside the gene matches: 18. CDR3 nucleotide sequence: TGTGCCAGCTCACAACTACGTCGGGACAGCTCTCTAGGCACTGAAGCTTTCTTT. As protein: CASSQLRRDSSLGTEAFF.

This clonotype was seen a handful of times. A read error is possible here, since a much larger clone lies one base away. The chain joins TRBV6-5 to TRBJ2-2, with unresolved D. The CDR3 loop spans 14 amino acids. Between the trimmed V and J ends, which lost 2 bases and 0 bases, there was a span of 4 bases. Per germline, CDR1 MNHEY and CDR2 SVGAGI. The DNA for the CDR3 is TGTGCCAGCAGTTACAGGCCGAACACCGGGGAGCTGTTTTTT. It codes for CASSYRPNTGELFF.

At least ten counts were recorded for this clonotype. This chain uses TRBV20-1 with TRBJ2-7, with a possible D match to TRBD1 (7 bases). The CDR3 spans 15 residues. Germline-derived CDR1 and CDR2 are DFQATT and SNEGSKA (reference sequence). V lost 5 bases to trimming and J lost 5 bases, with 22 bases between them. The CDR3 loop is CSAGGGLRGRHEQYF. CDR3 nucleotide sequence: TGCAGTGCTGGTGGGGGACTTAGGGGGCGTCACGAGCAGTACTTC.

The chain's CDR3 is CASRPERGPTGELFF. CDR3 nucleotides: TGTGCCAGCAGACCCGAGCGGGGGCCCACCGGGGAGCTGTTTTTT. The chain employs TRBV28 and TRBJ2-2, with 8 bases that match TRBD2. Unmatched junction bases numbered 7, after V lost 6 bases and J lost 4 bases. Germline V gives CDR1 MDHEN, CDR2 SYDVKM. The length of the CDR3 is 15 residues.

This clonotype was seen repeatedly, ten times or more. The chain combines TRBV12-3 or TRBV12-4 with TRBJ1-5, with D unresolved. V was shortened by 0 bases and J by 4 bases, with 7 bases between the two germline ends. The CDR3 has 14 residues. The DNA of the CDR3 is TGTGCCAGCAGTTTAGCAGGACCTAATCAGCCCCAGCATTTT. The encoded protein is CASSLAGPNQPQHF.

In this sample, this clonotype turned up a few times. This rearrangement joins TRBV18 to TRBJ2-5; TRBD1 matches 12 bases. V was clipped by 4 bases and J by 5 bases; unmatched bases: 11. Per the germline V gene, CDR1 is KGHSH and CDR2 is LQKENI. The CDR3 sequence is 17 residues long. The CDR3: CASSHNAGTGGMETQYF. In DNA, the CDR3 is TGTGCCAGCTCACACAATGCCGGGACAGGGGGCATGGAGACCCAGTACTTC.

At least ten counts were recorded for this clonotype. V and J are TRBV3-1 and TRBJ1-1; a weak D match, TRBD1 (6 bases). V gave up 1 base and J gave up 10 bases, with 10 bases separating them. Germline assignment: CDR1 LGHDT and CDR2 YNNKEL (reference sequence). The CDR3 totals 12 residues. CDR3 amino acids: CASSQGQGRAFF. The CDR3 nucleotides read TGTGCCAGCAGCCAAGGGCAGGGGCGAGCTTTCTTT.

V and J are TRBV10-2 and TRBJ1-1, with D possibly matching TRBD1 (6 bases). Germline V gene lookup returns CDR1 WSHSY and CDR2 SAAADI. CDR3 length: 13 amino acids. With 3 bases removed from V and 11 bases from J, the gap between germline ends came to 16 bases. CDR3 DNA: TGCGCCAGCAGTGAAGGGGGGAGTCCCCGGGCTTTCTTT. This sequence encodes CASSEGGSPRAFF.

This clonotype was picked up many times. This sequence joins TRBV29-1 and TRBJ2-7; a weak D match, TRBD1 (5 bases). V was shortened by 4 bases and J by 2 bases, with 9 bases between the two germline ends. This CDR3 has 12 residues. Germline V gene sequence: CDR1 SQVTM, CDR2 ANQGSEA. Written as DNA, the CDR3 is TGCAGCGTTGTTCCCAGGGCCTACGAGCAGTACTTC. Protein product: CSVVPRAYEQYF.

This clonotype has at least ten counts. The rearrangement joins TRBV20-1 to TRBJ1-1, with TRBD1 identical over 7 bases. Germline assignment: CDR1 DFQATT and CDR2 SNEGSKA (reference sequence). The CDR3 is made up of 14 amino acids. V shed 6 bases and J 2 bases; nucleotides not matched to a gene: 9. CDR3 protein: CSAGRDSQNTEAFF. The DNA for the CDR3 is TGCAGTGCGGGGAGGGACAGCCAAAACACTGAAGCTTTCTTT.

The chain links TRBV18 to TRBJ2-2, with D maybe TRBD1 (6 bases). The CDR3 consists of 15 residues. V was shortened by 4 bases and J by 0 bases, with 9 bases between the two germline ends. In germline, CDR1 is KGHSH, CDR2 LQKENI. CDR3 loop: CASSLQGSNTGELFF. DNA for the CDR3: TGTGCCAGCTCACTACAGGGATCGAACACCGGGGAGCTGTTTTTT.

This clonotype was counted ten times or more. Written as DNA, the CDR3 is TGTGCCTGGAGTGTACAGGGCGGGGAGACCCAGTACTTC. This codes for CAWSVQGGETQYF. The chain links TRBV30 to TRBJ2-5; a possible D gene is TRBD1 (6 bases). CDR1 and CDR2 from the germline V gene are GTSNPN and SVGIG (reference sequence). V shed 0 bases and J shed 5 bases, with 10 bases lying between them. The CDR3 totals 13 residues. Full variable domain (missing parts from reference TRBV30 and TRBJ2-5): SQTIHQWPATLVQPVGSPLSLECTVEGTSNPNLYWYRQAAGRGLQLLFYSVGIGQISSEVPQNLSASRPQDRQFILSSKKLLLSDSGFYLCAWSVQGGETQYFGPGTRLLVL.

This clonotype was seen many times. The chain has TRBV11-2 and TRBJ2-5; 11 nucleotides agree with TRBD2. The CDR3 sequence is 15 residues long. Germline lookup yields CDR1 SGHAT and CDR2 FQNNGV. V gave up 5 bases and J gave up 5 bases; unmatched junction bases: 7. The CDR3 loop is CASSLRLAGRETQYF. CDR3 sequence (DNA): TGTGCCAGCAGCCTCAGACTAGCGGGAAGGGAGACCCAGTACTTC.

This clonotype has ten or more counts. This chain connects TRBV30 to TRBJ2-2, with D tentatively TRBD2 (5 bases). The V and J ends lost 4 bases and 6 bases respectively, with 9 bases between them. The CDR3 consists of 12 residues. The germline V gene encodes CDR1 GTSNPN and CDR2 SVGIG (reference sequence). CDR3 in amino acids: CAWTGTPGELFF. The CDR3 DNA sequence: TGTGCCTGGACGGGAACCCCCGGGGAGCTGTTTTTT.

In this sample, this clonotype turned up many times. The V gene is TRBV7-2, the J gene TRBJ2-7; D perhaps matches TRBD2 (6 bases). Germline V gene data show CDR1 as SGHTA and CDR2 as FQGNSA. CDR3 size: 13 residues. With 6 bases removed from V and 0 bases from J, the gap between germline ends came to 9 bases. CDR3 loop: CASSWGVSYEQYF. The CDR3, as DNA: TGTGCCAGCAGTTGGGGGGTCTCCTACGAGCAGTACTTC.

This clonotype was counted many times. The CDR3: CASRPGRGNTEAFF. The CDR3 nucleotides read TGTGCCAGCCGACCCGGGCGGGGGAACACTGAAGCTTTCTTT. V and J are TRBV7-9 and TRBJ1-1; D remains unclear. V gave up 8 bases and J gave up 1 base, with 14 bases separating them. There are 14 residues in the CDR3. Germline CDR1 SEHNR, CDR2 FQNEAQ (reference sequence).

In its sample, this clonotype was seen a few times. V usage is TRBV11-2 and J usage is TRBJ2-7; D is perhaps TRBD1 or TRBD2 (6 bases each). Trimming pared 10 bases from V and 0 bases from J, leaving 13 bases between. The CDR3 is 13 amino acids. The germline gives CDR1 SGHAT, CDR2 FQNNGV. The CDR3 DNA reads as TGTGCCACCTTGGGGGGCCTCTCCTACGAGCAGTACTTC. Translated, it gives CATLGGLSYEQYF.

There are a few counts of this clonotype. The J gene is TRBJ2-7, the V gene TRBV30, with D possibly matching TRBD1 (7 bases). The CDR3 length is 13 residues. Germline V gives CDR1 GTSNPN, CDR2 SVGIG (reference sequence). V lost 3 bases and J 4 bases, leaving 13 bases between the germline ends. The CDR3 loop is CAWSGGGAYEQYF. As DNA, the CDR3 is TGTGCCTGGAGCGGAGGGGGCGCGTACGAGCAGTACTTC.

For this clonotype: Relative to the germline gene, one junction end is altered; a read error may explain this. This chain connects TRBV6-2 or TRBV6-3 to TRBJ1-5; D call uncertain. CDR3 length: 14 residues. Looked up from germline, CDR1 is MNHEY and CDR2 is SVGEGT. The chain's CDR3 is CASSPERENQPQPF. The CDR3 DNA follows: TGTGCCAGCAGTCCCGAACGGGAGAATCAGCCCCAGCCTTTT.

This clonotype was counted at least ten times. The genes are TRBV28 and TRBJ1-2; 9 nucleotides align to TRBD1. V gave up 8 bases and J gave up 4 bases; unmatched junction bases: 11. The CDR3 has 15 amino acids. Germline values: CDR1 MDHEN, CDR2 SYDVKM. The DNA for the CDR3 is TGTGCCAGCCGAAGTTCGGGACAGGGATCCTATGGCTACACCTTC. This translates into CASRSSGQGSYGYTF.

This clonotype was picked up a small number of times. V gene TRBV7-9 combines with J gene TRBJ1-2, with a tentative D call TRBD1 (6 bases). The CDR3 spans 14 residues. V dropped 8 bases and J dropped 2 bases, with 15 bases sitting between them. Germline CDR1 SEHNR, CDR2 FQNEAQ (reference sequence). In DNA form, the CDR3 reads TGTGCCAGCCTTTCCGGGACATACAACTATGGCTACACCTTC. Its translation: CASLSGTYNYGYTF.